This TCR beta chain was documented in a study of blood T cell repertoires in COVID-19. Across the study: Sites across the United States, Italy and Spain contributed samples from acute and convalescent COVID-19. T cells, B-cell-depleted T cells, or PBMCs supplied cDNA or gDNA.

Residents of 24 US areas, aged roughly 18 to 89 years, made up the participants. V was shortened by 8 bases and J by 5 bases, with 15 bases between the two germline ends. The germline V gene has CDR1 SGHTA and CDR2 FQGNSA. The length of the CDR3 is 13 residues. Original methodology: How many nucleated cells were present was estimated from reference gene primer amplification. Assay used: immunoSEQ multiplex PCR; TCRdb lists only in-frame clones, some missing. V and J calls plus clone size are reproduced from that table; the DNA served to infer D and trimming. The sample has 390,000 or so clones, roughly four fifths seen once.

This receptor was identified in a woman aged 50 to 60 who had recovered from COVID-19. This chain links TRBV7-2 with TRBJ1-1; D is perhaps TRBD1 (6 bases). Sequenced input: PBMCs or T cells enriched from blood (not recorded which). CDR3: CASGPQGLTEAFF. The DNA of the CDR3 is TGTGCCAGCGGGCCCCAGGGGTTGACTGAAGCTTTCTTT.